Included here is one T cell receptor (beta chain) sequence, with context. Followed over time, Seattle patients had been enrolled while infection was active. Measured with immunoSEQ multiplex PCR; TCRdb has only the in-frame clones, and not every one. The sample lists over 450,000 clones; 85% to 90% were seen once. This entry belongs to a study of blood T cell repertoires in COVID-19. The CDR3 is 14 amino acids. Germline V gene sequence: CDR1 MDHEN, CDR2 SYDVKM. V lost 8 bases to trimming and J lost 2 bases; unmatched junction nucleotides: 7. The receptor's source is a woman aged 45-65 years with COVID-19, enrolled during active disease. J is TRBJ2-5 and V is TRBV28, with TRBD2 matching over 8 bases. What was sequenced was peripheral blood. CDR3 sequence: CASATGGAQETQYF. The CDR3, as DNA: TGTGCCAGCGCCACGGGAGGGGCTCAAGAGACCCAGTACTTC.